These 26 T cell receptor beta chains originate from one sample sequenced in a study of T cell changes during pregnancy in multiple sclerosis. Only in-frame clones appear in the TCRdb table, and some are missing; sequencing was by immunoSEQ multiplex PCR. Found here are more than 65,000 clones, 90% to 95% of them singletons; the top ten hold approximately 0.2%. The starting material was CD4+ T cells from peripheral blood mononuclear cells, obtained before pregnancy. These receptors came from a female donor with multiple sclerosis, enrolled in a pregnancy study.

This chain joins TRBV9 and TRBJ2-2; D is possibly TRBD1 (5 bases). Germline V lookup: CDR1 SGDLS, CDR2 YYNGEE. Trimming pared 6 bases from V and 4 bases from J, leaving 10 bases between. CDR3 length equals 13 residues. The CDR3: CASNIRGTGELFF. The CDR3 nucleotides read TGTGCCAGCAATATAAGGGGCACCGGGGAGCTGTTTTTT. Combining the CDR3 with reference TRBV9 and TRBJ2-2 gives the whole variable domain DSGVTQTPKHLITATGQRVTLRCSPRSGDLSVYWYQQSLDQGLQFLIQYYNGEERAKGNILERFSAQQFPDLHSELNLSSLELGDSALYFCASNIRGTGELFFGEGSRLTVL.

This sequence joins TRBV19 and TRBJ1-2; maybe TRBD1 (5 bases). Trimming cost V 3 bases and J 6 bases, with 20 bases left between them. The CDR3 totals 16 residues. CDR1 and CDR2 (germline): LNHDA, SQIVND (reference sequence). CDR3: CASSILLQELRHGYTF. The CDR3 coding sequence is TGTGCCAGTAGTATCCTCCTACAGGAACTCAGACATGGCTACACCTTC.

The chain recombines TRBV9 with TRBJ2-1; 8 bases are shared with TRBD2. The CDR3 contains 14 residues. Germline V gene lookup returns CDR1 SGDLS and CDR2 YYNGEE. The V segment lost 1 base and the J segment 7 bases; nucleotides outside the gene matches: 4. The CDR3 DNA reads TGTGCCAGCAGCGTAAGTAGCGGGGTGAATGAGCAGTTCTTC. Amino acids: CASSVSSGVNEQFF.

There are a few counts of this clone. The chain uses TRBV30 and TRBJ1-1, with unresolved D. V dropped 0 bases and J dropped 3 bases, with 20 bases sitting between them. Germline V gene sequence: CDR1 GTSNPN, CDR2 SVGIG (reference sequence). The CDR3 loop spans 17 amino acids. CDR3 protein: CAWSVLRGRVLDTEAFF. The CDR3 nucleotides read TGTGCCTGGAGTGTACTACGAGGGAGAGTCTTGGACACTGAAGCTTTCTTT.

The CDR3 spells CSVGEGGWSDTQYF. The CDR3 DNA sequence: TGCAGCGTGGGGGAGGGAGGGTGGTCAGATACGCAGTATTTT. This chain connects TRBV29-1 to TRBJ2-3; the match to TRBD2 covers 7 bases. Per the germline V gene, CDR1 is SQVTM and CDR2 is ANQGSEA. This CDR3 spans 14 amino acids. V was clipped by 6 bases and J by 4 bases; unmatched bases: 10.

The J gene is TRBJ2-4, the V gene TRBV9; possibly TRBD2 for D (5 bases). The CDR3 is 16 amino acids. CDR1 is SGDLS, CDR2 YYNGEE, per germline. V was shortened by 2 bases and J by 0 bases, with 12 bases between the two germline ends. CDR3 in amino acids: CASSVSAGLAKNIQYF. The CDR3 nucleotides are TGTGCCAGCAGCGTCTCCGCGGGTCTAGCCAAAAACATTCAGTACTTC.

The chain recombines TRBV5-1 with TRBJ2-5; 8 bases are shared with TRBD1. J gave up 4 bases and V 4 bases, and 9 bases lay outside the gene matches. Germline CDR1 SGHRS, CDR2 YFSETQ. The CDR3 is 15 residues long. The CDR3 DNA is TGCGCCAGCAGCCTGGGTACAGGGGGTGGAGAGACCCAGTACTTC. It yields the protein CASSLGTGGGETQYF.

The chain combines TRBV7-9 with TRBJ1-1; TRBD1 aligns across 9 bases. With 1 base clipped from V and 4 bases from J, the junction kept 10 bases outside the gene matches. This CDR3 has 17 amino acids. CDR1 and CDR2 (germline): SEHNR, FQNEAQ (reference sequence). The CDR3 spells CASSLGGTGKGGTEAFF. As DNA, the CDR3 is TGTGCCAGCAGCTTAGGTGGGACAGGGAAGGGTGGCACTGAAGCTTTCTTT.

The chain links TRBV2 to TRBJ2-3; 9 bases agree with TRBD2. The germline gives CDR1 SNHLY, CDR2 FYNNEI. The V and J ends lost 2 bases and 4 bases, in that order; junction bases with no gene match: 4. The CDR3 contains 15 residues. Written as DNA, the CDR3 is TGTGCCAGCAGTGAACGCGGGGGGGTTTCAGATACGCAGTATTTT. This codes for CASSERGGVSDTQYF.

This sequence joins TRBV6-6 and TRBJ1-4; perhaps TRBD1 as D (6 bases). This CDR3 comprises 16 residues. CDR1 is MNHNY and CDR2 is SVGAGI in the germline V gene (reference sequence). Trimming left V 4 bases short and J 2 bases short, with 14 bases between. CDR3 residues: CASSSDTGMTNEKLFF. The CDR3 bases are TGTGCCAGCAGTTCCGACACAGGGATGACTAATGAAAAACTGTTTTTT.

Turning to this clone: One end of the junction fails to match germline, which may point to a read error. CDR3 sequence: CSGIYLAGGVF. In DNA, the CDR3 is TGCAGTGGCATCTATCTAGCGGGAGGGGTCTTC. The chain has TRBV20-1 and TRBJ2-1, with TRBD2 matching over 12 bases. CDR1 is DFQATT, CDR2 SNEGSKA, per germline (reference sequence). The CDR3 sequence is 11 residues long.

The chain links TRBV5-6 to TRBJ1-5; 7 bases fit TRBD1. The junction had 5 bases not matched to a gene; V was cut back by 3 bases and J by 5 bases. Germline values: CDR1 SGHDT, CDR2 YYEEEE. This CDR3 is built from 14 residues. The CDR3: CASSYLDRDQPQHF. CDR3 bases: TGTGCCAGCAGCTACCTAGACAGGGATCAGCCCCAGCATTTT.

V is TRBV5-4 and J is TRBJ1-1, with 8 bases fitting TRBD1. Trimming at V came to 4 bases and at J to 7 bases, leaving 6 bases not matched to a gene. Germline CDR1 and CDR2: SGHNT and YYREEE (reference sequence). This CDR3 has 13 residues. CDR3 loop: CASSLRQGSEAFF. The CDR3, as DNA: TGTGCCAGCAGCCTGAGACAGGGGAGTGAAGCTTTCTTT.

The chain uses TRBV30 and TRBJ1-6; D might be TRBD1 (6 bases). CDR1 is GTSNPN and CDR2 is SVGIG in the germline V gene (reference sequence). CDR3 length: 14 amino acids. Trimming left V 0 bases short and J 7 bases short, with 10 bases between. The CDR3 sequence: CAWSVRRGNSPLHF. CDR3 DNA sequence: TGTGCCTGGAGTGTCCGCAGGGGAAATTCACCCCTCCACTTT. The whole variable domain, remainder taken from reference TRBV30 and TRBJ1-6, is SQTIHQWPATLVQPVGSPLSLECTVEGTSNPNLYWYRQAAGRGLQLLFYSVGIGQISSEVPQNLSASRPQDRQFILSSKKLLLSDSGFYLCAWSVRRGNSPLHFGNGTRLTVT.

J is TRBJ2-3 and V is TRBV10-2; TRBD2 aligns across 13 bases. This CDR3 is built from 18 residues. Trimming cost V 7 bases and J 3 bases; bases outside gene matches: 13. The V gene's germline CDR1 is WSHSY and CDR2 SAAADI. The CDR3 region has the DNA TGCGCCAGCAAAATACTAGCGGGGGGGCCTTTAAGTACAGATACGCAGTATTTT. Translating gives CASKILAGGPLSTDTQYF.

CDR3: CASRWGGQVNTEAFF. For the CDR3, the DNA is TGTGCCAGCAGGTGGGGGGGACAAGTGAACACTGAAGCTTTCTTT. The V call is TRBV5-6, the J call TRBJ1-1; D is perhaps TRBD1 (6 bases). There are 15 residues in the CDR3. Germline V gene data show CDR1 as SGHDT and CDR2 as YYEEEE. V was trimmed by 5 bases and J by 0 bases, leaving 14 bases between them.

Only one count was recorded for this clone. The V call is TRBV5-1, the J call TRBJ2-3; 7 nucleotides match TRBD1. After removal of 5 bases from V and 6 bases from J, the junction contained 9 bases not matched to a gene. Germline V gives CDR1 SGHRS, CDR2 YFSETQ. The CDR3 spans 14 residues. DNA of the CDR3: TGCGCCAGCAGTTTTGGGGACAGAGTGGATACGCAGTATTTT. Translation: CASSFGDRVDTQYF.

This clone was recorded a few times. The rearrangement uses TRBV5-1 and TRBJ1-6, with TRBD1 matching over 9 bases. The ends lost 4 bases at V and 7 bases at J; junction bases unmatched: 6. From germline, CDR1 is SGHRS and CDR2 YFSETQ. The CDR3 length is 15 residues. CDR3 region: CASSPRQGENSPLHF. The CDR3 DNA sequence: TGCGCCAGCAGCCCCCGACAGGGGGAAAATTCACCCCTCCACTTT.

The chain is built from TRBV6-5 and TRBJ1-1, with TRBD1 as a possible D gene (5 bases). The CDR3 sequence is 11 residues long. V shed 5 bases and J shed 8 bases, with 9 bases lying between them. Looked up from germline, CDR1 is MNHEY and CDR2 is SVGAGI. CDR3: CASSARGEAFF. CDR3 sequence (DNA): TGTGCCAGCAGTGCACGGGGGGAAGCTTTCTTT.

CDR3 sequence: CASSVAGGRNEQFF. As DNA, the CDR3 is TGTGCCAGCAGCGTAGCCGGGGGAAGGAATGAGCAGTTCTTC. The V and J genes are TRBV9 and TRBJ2-1; possibly TRBD2 for D (6 bases). V dropped 0 bases and J dropped 7 bases, with 11 bases sitting between them. The CDR3 has 14 amino acids. Germline V gene data show CDR1 as SGDLS and CDR2 as YYNGEE. Together with reference TRBV9 and TRBJ2-1, the CDR3 gives the full variable domain: DSGVTQTPKHLITATGQRVTLRCSPRSGDLSVYWYQQSLDQGLQFLIQYYNGEERAKGNILERFSAQQFPDLHSELNLSSLELGDSALYFCASSVAGGRNEQFFGPGTRLTVL.

The chain links TRBV20-1 to TRBJ2-5, with a weak D call TRBD2 (6 bases). The CDR3 is 11 residues long. Trimming took 4 bases from V and 9 from J, leaving 12 bases between them. Germline values: CDR1 DFQATT, CDR2 SNEGSKA (reference sequence). The CDR3 sequence is CSAIPGEAQYF. CDR3 DNA sequence: TGCAGTGCTATCCCCGGGGAGGCCCAGTACTTC.

This clone has just one count. V is TRBV6-1 and J is TRBJ2-5, with 8 bases fitting TRBD1. Trimming took 6 bases from V and 7 from J; bases not matched to a gene: 13. This CDR3 is built from 15 residues. The germline CDR1 and CDR2 sequences are MNHNS and SASEGT. The CDR3: CASRNQGAPYGTQYF. CDR3 nucleotide sequence: TGTGCCAGCAGAAACCAGGGGGCCCCCTATGGGACCCAGTACTTC.

The V and J genes are TRBV5-1 and TRBJ2-5; 7 nucleotides align to TRBD1. CDR1 SGHRS and CDR2 YFSETQ come from the germline V gene. CDR3 length equals 16 residues. With V trimmed by 1 base and J by 4 bases, 10 bases remained unmatched. CDR3 protein: CASSLLSGKGAETQYF. The CDR3 DNA sequence: TGCGCCAGCAGCTTGTTAAGCGGAAAGGGGGCAGAGACCCAGTACTTC. The full variable domain, rest sourced from reference TRBV5-1 and TRBJ2-5, is KAGVTQTPRYLIKTRGQQVTLSCSPISGHRSVSWYQQTPGQGLQFLFEYFSETQRNKGNFPGRFSGRQFSNSRSEMNVSTLELGDSALYLCASSLLSGKGAETQYFGPGTRLLVL.

This clone has a single count. In the same sample, other DNA sequences code for this CDR3. The V gene is TRBV20-1, the J gene TRBJ2-7, with unresolved D. This CDR3 comprises 11 residues. Germline values: CDR1 DFQATT, CDR2 SNEGSKA (reference sequence). V was cut by 3 bases and J by 2 bases, with 5 bases left in between. CDR3 region: CSASPAYEQYF. The DNA for the CDR3 is TGCAGTGCTAGCCCGGCCTACGAGCAGTACTTC.

The sample holds a few counts of this clone. The chain has TRBV6-5 and TRBJ2-7; TRBD1 aligns across 7 bases. J was trimmed by 4 bases and V by 4 bases; bases with no gene match: 13. The germline V gene has CDR1 MNHEY and CDR2 SVGAGI. This CDR3 contains 16 residues. The CDR3 bases are TGTGCCAGCAGTTCAGATACCAGGACAGGCAAATACGAGCAGTACTTC. The encoded protein is CASSSDTRTGKYEQYF.

CDR3 DNA sequence: TGTGCCAGCAGTCGTGACCGGGATATTAAAGAGACCCAGTACTTC. Its translation: CASSRDRDIKETQYF. This chain connects TRBV6-6 to TRBJ2-5; TRBD2 might be the D (5 bases). Germline lookup yields CDR1 MNHNY and CDR2 SVGAGI (reference sequence). Trimming shortened V by 5 bases and J by 3 bases, and 16 bases separated the two germline ends. CDR3 size: 15 residues.